One T cell receptor beta chain is described in this entry. Antigen: not known. This CDR3 contains 13 residues. Per the germline V gene, CDR1 is LGHNT and CDR2 is FRNRAP. V lost 5 bases and J 6 bases, leaving 14 bases between the germline ends. The data derive from a study of cytomegalovirus exposure and HLA in healthy donors. Study results and limitations: A prior analysis recorded that most TCR beta V segments were productive about 90% or about 30% of the time. In a later analysis, a missense DCLRE1C variant was linked to TCR beta V- and J-gene trimming. Investigators reported 150 to 200 TCR beta chains as tied to cytomegalovirus. Several of the most significant clusters were apparently associated with common viral pathogens in a later analysis.

PCR primers comprised 60 Vbeta and 13 Jbeta primers. Clones were sequenced by immunoSEQ multiplex PCR, and TCRdb holds only the in-frame ones, with some missing. Seen here are 120,000 or so clones, around four fifths observed once, and the top ten hold roughly 2.9%. Sequences were obtained from PBMCs. V usage is TRBV12-5 and J usage is TRBJ2-7, with a weak D call TRBD1 (6 bases). The receptor was derived from a woman aged 60-70 years in good health and CMV-seropositive. The CDR3 DNA reads as TGTGCTAGTGGTCTCGGACAGATGGGCGAGCAGTACTTC. Encoded protein: CASGLGQMGEQYF. The full variable domain, with the rest looked up from reference TRBV12-5 and TRBJ2-7, is DARVTQTPRHKVTEMGQEVTMRCQPILGHNTVFWYRQTMMQGLELLAYFRNRAPLDDSGMPKDRFSAEMPDATLATLKIQPSEPRDSAVYFCASGLGQMGEQYFGPGTRLTVT.